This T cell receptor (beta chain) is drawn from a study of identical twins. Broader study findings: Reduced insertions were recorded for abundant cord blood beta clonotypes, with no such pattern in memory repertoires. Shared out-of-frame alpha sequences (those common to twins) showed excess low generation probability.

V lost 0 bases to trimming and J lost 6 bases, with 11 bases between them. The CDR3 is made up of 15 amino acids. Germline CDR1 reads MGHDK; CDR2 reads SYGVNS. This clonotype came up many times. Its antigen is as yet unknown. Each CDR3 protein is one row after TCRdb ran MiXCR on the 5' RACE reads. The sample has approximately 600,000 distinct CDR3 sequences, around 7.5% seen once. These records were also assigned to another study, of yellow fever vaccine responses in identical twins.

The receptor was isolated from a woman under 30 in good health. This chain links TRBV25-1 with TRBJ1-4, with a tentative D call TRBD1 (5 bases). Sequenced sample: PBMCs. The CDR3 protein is CASSEYKGMDEKLFF. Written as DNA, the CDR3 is TGTGCCAGCAGTGAATACAAGGGGATGGATGAAAAACTGTTTTTT.